One and the same sample provided the 32 T cell receptor beta chains below, sequenced in a study of OX40 agonist ivuxolimab in advanced cancers. Measured with immunoSEQ multiplex PCR; TCRdb has only the in-frame clones, and not every one. The sample comprises under 12,000 clones, 86% of which are singletons, and about 28% rests with the top ten. The input for sequencing was CD4+ or CD8+ T cells sorted from blood, taken in a trial of the OX40 agonist ivuxolimab. These receptors all come from an adult with an advanced solid tumor such as melanoma, head and neck, liver or kidney cancer.

The CDR3: CASSPRLGVSYEQYF. CDR3 bases: TGTGCCAGCAGCCCCCGGCTCGGAGTCTCCTACGAGCAGTACTTC. The rearrangement links TRBV7-2 to TRBJ2-7; D unclear. The CDR3 consists of 15 residues. V was trimmed by 5 bases and J by 0 bases, leaving 14 bases between them. Germline loops: CDR1 SGHTA, CDR2 FQGNSA.

This chain uses TRBV5-1 with TRBJ2-1, with D possibly called TRBD1 or TRBD2 (5 bases each). Germline V gene sequence: CDR1 SGHRS, CDR2 YFSETQ. V lost 6 bases and J lost 8, with 21 bases in between. CDR3 size: 15 residues. This chain's CDR3 is CASTIERGVLDEQFF. CDR3 nucleotide sequence: TGCGCCAGCACCATCGAGCGAGGGGTTTTGGATGAGCAGTTCTTC.

The J gene is TRBJ2-1, the V gene TRBV7-3; no clear D gene. Germline V gene lookup returns CDR1 SGHTA and CDR2 FQGTGA. This CDR3 has 16 residues. Trimming left V 3 bases short and J 0 bases short, with 12 bases between. The CDR3 sequence is CASSLGTLSSYNEQFF. CDR3 DNA sequence: TGTGCCAGCAGCTTGGGCACACTAAGCTCCTACAATGAGCAGTTCTTC.

J is TRBJ2-2 and V is TRBV19, with D unresolved. The CDR3 is made up of 15 amino acids. V lost 7 bases to trimming and J lost 3 bases, with 15 bases between them. Germline V gene lookup returns CDR1 LNHDA and CDR2 SQIVND (reference sequence). The CDR3 bases are TGTGCCAGTATCATTGCAGTGGGGTACACCGGGGAGCTGTTTTTT. Protein: CASIIAVGYTGELFF. Using reference TRBV19 and TRBJ2-2 for the parts outside the CDR3, the full variable domain is DGGITQSPKYLFRKEGQNVTLSCEQNLNHDAMYWYRQDPGQGLRLIYYSQIVNDFQKGDIAEGYSVSREKKESFPLTVTSAQKNPTAFYLCASIIAVGYTGELFFGEGSRLTVL.

The V and J genes are TRBV4-1 and TRBJ2-7; D gene unclear. Per the germline V gene, CDR1 is MGHRA and CDR2 is YSYEKL. The V end was cut by 3 bases, the J end by 3 bases, with 9 bases between. The CDR3 contains 13 residues. The CDR3 coding sequence is TGCGCCAGCAGCCAGGCAGTAGACTACGAGCAGTACTTC. It codes for CASSQAVDYEQYF.

V and J are TRBV28 and TRBJ2-5; either TRBD1 or TRBD2 may fit D (5 bases each). This CDR3 is built from 15 residues. Trimming took 3 bases from V and 2 from J, leaving 13 bases between them. Germline CDR1 and CDR2: MDHEN and SYDVKM. The CDR3 nucleotides read TGTGCCAGCAGTTTCTTCCCCAGGGAGCAAGAGACCCAGTACTTC. It encodes CASSFFPREQETQYF.

The V call is TRBV27, the J call TRBJ1-2, with 11 bases identical to TRBD1. V lost 9 bases to trimming and J lost 11 bases; unmatched junction nucleotides: 14. CDR3 length equals 14 residues. Germline assignment: CDR1 MNHEY and CDR2 SMNVEV (reference sequence). The CDR3 bases are TGTGCCAGTAGCCTGGACAGGGGGCAGTCCATATACACCTTC. The encoded protein is CASSLDRGQSIYTF.

CDR3 region: CASAEGTGDYEQYF. The CDR3 coding sequence is TGTGCCAGCGCAGAAGGGACAGGGGACTACGAGCAGTACTTC. The chain recombines TRBV6-6 with TRBJ2-7, with TRBD1 matching 10 bases. This CDR3 region has 14 residues. The J segment lost 3 bases and the V segment lost 8 bases, leaving 7 bases of the junction unmatched. Germline V gives CDR1 MNHNY, CDR2 SVGAGI (reference sequence).

This sequence joins TRBV30 and TRBJ1-1; perhaps TRBD1 as D (6 bases). Germline V gene sequence: CDR1 GTSNPN, CDR2 SVGIG (reference sequence). The CDR3 extends over 11 amino acids. The CDR3 loop is CEQGCGTEAFF. DNA of the CDR3: TGTGAACAGGGTTGCGGCACTGAAGCTTTCTTT.

The CDR3 DNA follows: TGTGCCAGCAGCACCGGACAGACAACTAATGAAAAACTGTTTTTT. Amino acids: CASSTGQTTNEKLFF. The chain links TRBV9 to TRBJ1-4; TRBD1 is a possible D gene (6 bases). CDR1 and CDR2 from the germline V gene are SGDLS and YYNGEE. The CDR3 length is 15 residues. V lost 4 bases and J 0 bases, leaving 10 bases between the germline ends.

The V and J genes are TRBV10-3 and TRBJ2-3, with D perhaps TRBD1 (6 bases). Germline values: CDR1 ENHRY, CDR2 SYGVKD. V lost 2 bases and J 0 bases, leaving 15 bases between the germline ends. The CDR3 is made up of 17 amino acids. The CDR3: CAISEAIQGLSTDTQYF. The CDR3 coding sequence is TGTGCCATCAGTGAGGCCATACAGGGCCTGAGCACAGATACGCAGTATTTT.

This chain joins TRBV11-3 and TRBJ1-2; maybe TRBD1 (5 bases). The V gene lost 5 bases and the J gene lost 6 bases, with 13 bases spanning the gap. The CDR3 extends over 13 amino acids. Per germline, CDR1 SGHNT and CDR2 YENEEA. CDR3 protein: CASSEYLGDGYTF. The CDR3 nucleotides read TGTGCCAGCAGCGAATACTTAGGGGATGGCTACACCTTC.

The chain employs TRBV5-5 and TRBJ1-3, with D possibly being TRBD1 (5 bases). The ends were cut back, 2 bases at V and 4 bases at J, with 13 bases in the middle. Germline CDR1 reads SGHKS; CDR2 reads YYEKEE (reference sequence). The CDR3 sequence is 15 residues long. CDR3 sequence (DNA): TGTGCCAGCAGCTTATGGCAGGGCGGCGGAAACACCATATATTTT. As protein: CASSLWQGGGNTIYF.

By frequency in the sample, this clone is medium-sized. The chain links TRBV29-1 to TRBJ1-1, with D unresolved. With 7 bases removed from V and 8 bases from J, the gap between germline ends came to 11 bases. In germline, CDR1 is SQVTM, CDR2 ANQGSEA. CDR3 size: 10 residues. CDR3 coding DNA: TGCAGCGCCGAACCAGACGAAGCTTTCTTT. Translated, it gives CSAEPDEAFF.

The genes are TRBV15 and TRBJ2-4; a possible D gene is TRBD1 (5 bases). Germline V gives CDR1 LNHNV, CDR2 YYDKDF (reference sequence). The length of the CDR3 is 16 residues. The germline V and J ends were trimmed by 0 bases and 11 bases, with 20 bases remaining between them. CDR3 loop: CATSRDREDILLFQYF. CDR3 in DNA: TGTGCCACCAGCAGAGATCGAGAGGACATACTCCTCTTTCAGTACTTC.

In the case of this clone: The DNA is left out, because the CDR3 cannot be placed on it with certainty; the CDR3 is given as TCRdb lists it. The chain links TRBV21-1 to TRBJ2-3. TRBV21-1 is a pseudogene locus. Including both end residues, the CDR3 is 17 amino acids long. The CDR3 loop reads CASSKALYPCPTDTQYF.

This rearrangement joins TRBV2 to TRBJ2-3; D uncertain. Trimming pared 11 bases from V and 2 bases from J, leaving 14 bases between. CDR1 and CDR2 from the germline V gene are SNHLY and FYNNEI. The CDR3 sequence is 13 residues long. The CDR3 nucleotides are TGTGCCGGTGGGGAACTGGTCACAGATACGCAGTATTTT. Protein: CAGGELVTDTQYF. Supplemented by reference TRBV2 and TRBJ2-3, the full variable domain reads EPEVTQTPSHQVTQMGQEVILRCVPISNHLYFYWYRQILGQKVEFLVSFYNNEISEKSEIFDDQFSVERPDGSNFTLKIRSTKLEDSAMYFCAGGELVTDTQYFGPGTRLTVL.

In DNA, the CDR3 is TGTGCCAGCAGTTTATTCCTTGGACAGGTCTTGTATGGCTACACCTTC. Protein sequence: CASSLFLGQVLYGYTF. The chain carries TRBV28 and TRBJ1-2, with 7 bases identical to TRBD1. The CDR3 length is 16 residues. The junction had 10 bases not matched to a gene; V was cut back by 1 base and J by 5 bases. Germline CDR1 and CDR2: MDHEN and SYDVKM.

The V call is TRBV7-6, the J call TRBJ1-3, with D possibly matching TRBD1 (5 bases). Trimming pared 6 bases from V and 0 bases from J, leaving 15 bases between. From germline, CDR1 is SGHVS and CDR2 FNYEAQ. This CDR3 has 16 amino acids. The CDR3 coding sequence is TGTGCCAGCAGTTCGGCCGGGACCCTCTCTGGAAACACCATATATTTT. Its protein product is CASSSAGTLSGNTIYF.

The V gene is TRBV5-6, the J gene TRBJ2-5; D is perhaps TRBD1 or TRBD2 (7 bases each). The germline V and J ends were trimmed by 1 base and 2 bases, with 12 bases remaining between them. CDR3 size: 15 residues. Germline values: CDR1 SGHDT, CDR2 YYEEEE. CDR3 residues: CASSLNRGLQETQYF. DNA of the CDR3: TGTGCCAGCAGCTTGAACAGGGGACTACAAGAGACCCAGTACTTC.

This clone was seen just once. The chain links TRBV7-9 to TRBJ1-3, with 7 bases that match TRBD1. Germline CDR1 SEHNR, CDR2 FQNEAQ (reference sequence). V gave up 6 bases and J gave up 0 bases; unmatched junction bases: 5. This CDR3 region has 15 residues. As DNA, the CDR3 is TGTGCCAGCAGTCAGGGACAGTTCTCTGGAAACACCATATATTTT. It codes for CASSQGQFSGNTIYF. The whole variable domain, remainder taken from reference TRBV7-9 and TRBJ1-3, is DTGVSQNPRHKITKRGQNVTFRCDPISEHNRLYWYRQTLGQGPEFLTYFQNEAQLEKSRLLSDRFSAERPKGSFSTLEIQRTEQGDSAMYLCASSQGQFSGNTIYFGEGSWLTVV.

The chain couples TRBV15 to TRBJ2-4; the D is unclear. Trimming stripped 4 bases from V and 7 bases from J, with 14 bases between. The CDR3 length is 14 residues. Germline CDR1 is LNHNV and CDR2 is YYDKDF (reference sequence). CDR3 DNA sequence: TGTGCCACCAGCAATAATAGAGCGATGAACATTCAGTACTTC. It is translated as CATSNNRAMNIQYF.

J is TRBJ2-1 and V is TRBV7-3; no clear D. The CDR3 spans 13 residues. V was trimmed by 4 bases and J by 2 bases, leaving 6 bases between them. Germline V gene lookup returns CDR1 SGHTA and CDR2 FQGTGA. CDR3 bases: TGTGCCAGCAGCTCCCCCCCCTACAATGAGCAGTTCTTC. This codes for CASSSPPYNEQFF.

This chain links TRBV11-3 with TRBJ2-7; a weak D match, TRBD2 (5 bases). The CDR3 consists of 17 residues. From germline, CDR1 is SGHNT and CDR2 YENEEA. V was clipped by 6 bases and J by 0 bases, with 21 bases between them. The CDR3 loop reads CASRTRPLARSSYEQYF. CDR3 coding DNA: TGTGCCAGCAGGACGAGGCCCTTAGCGAGGAGCTCCTACGAGCAGTACTTC.

The V call is TRBV10-1, the J call TRBJ2-2; 12 bases are shared with TRBD2. Germline assignment: CDR1 WNHNN and CDR2 SYGVQD (reference sequence). The V segment lost 3 bases and the J segment 5 bases; nucleotides outside the gene matches: 13. This CDR3 spans 19 amino acids. The CDR3 DNA reads TGCGCCAGCAGTGACCCGGGACTAGCGGGTCCCGTGGGGACCGGGGAGCTGTTTTTT. Translating gives CASSDPGLAGPVGTGELFF.

This chain connects TRBV2 to TRBJ2-3; TRBD2 agrees at 10 bases. The CDR3 runs to 17 residues. The germline gives CDR1 SNHLY, CDR2 FYNNEI. After removal of 0 bases from V and 4 bases from J, the junction contained 7 bases not matched to a gene. For the CDR3, the DNA is TGTGCCAGCAGTGAAGCGATGGCTAGCGGGAGTGCAGATACGCAGTATTTT. Its protein product is CASSEAMASGSADTQYF. The full variable domain, rest sourced from reference TRBV2 and TRBJ2-3, is EPEVTQTPSHQVTQMGQEVILRCVPISNHLYFYWYRQILGQKVEFLVSFYNNEISEKSEIFDDQFSVERPDGSNFTLKIRSTKLEDSAMYFCASSEAMASGSADTQYFGPGTRLTVL.

V gene TRBV4-1 combines with J gene TRBJ2-1, with 8 bases fitting TRBD2. The CDR3 has 14 residues. Germline CDR1 MGHRA, CDR2 YSYEKL. The junction had 10 bases not matched to a gene; V was cut back by 5 bases and J by 10 bases. CDR3 DNA: TGCGCCAGCAGCGGCCTAGCGGGCCTTATGGAGCAGTTCTTC. Amino acid sequence: CASSGLAGLMEQFF.

The chain combines TRBV13 with TRBJ2-5, with TRBD2 matching 10 bases. V was pared by 1 base and J by 4 bases, with 3 bases of the junction left unmatched. This CDR3 region has 15 residues. Germline CDR1 and CDR2: PRHDT and FYEKMQ (reference sequence). CDR3 nucleotides: TGTGCCAGCAGCTTAGCGCCTAGCGGGAGAGAGACCCAGTACTTC. It yields the protein CASSLAPSGRETQYF.

V is TRBV6-5 and J is TRBJ2-7, with TRBD2 matching 7 bases. This CDR3 has 14 amino acids. Trimming cost V 6 bases and J 3 bases; bases outside gene matches: 8. CDR1 is MNHEY and CDR2 is SVGAGI in the germline V gene. This chain's CDR3 is CASSWGGVIYEQYF. The CDR3 coding sequence is TGTGCCAGCAGCTGGGGAGGGGTCATCTACGAGCAGTACTTC.

CDR3 DNA sequence: TGTGCCAGCAGCCCAGGCGGGAGGTCATACAATGAGCAGTTCTTC. Protein: CASSPGGRSYNEQFF. This chain links TRBV27 with TRBJ2-1, with 8 bases matching TRBD2. Germline V gives CDR1 MNHEY, CDR2 SMNVEV (reference sequence). V lost 6 bases to trimming and J lost 4 bases; unmatched junction nucleotides: 8. The CDR3 runs 15 residues.

The gene calls are TRBV28 and TRBJ1-4; no clear D gene. Germline CDR1 MDHEN, CDR2 SYDVKM. V was clipped by 3 bases and J by 5 bases, with 13 bases between them. The CDR3 is made up of 15 amino acids. The CDR3 nucleotides read TGTGCCAGCAGTTTTGGGCCCCAGAGGAATGAAAAACTGTTTTTT. Translation: CASSFGPQRNEKLFF.

The sample holds one count of this clone. The V gene is TRBV5-4, the J gene TRBJ1-1; D remains unclear. This CDR3 spans 17 amino acids. Germline loops: CDR1 SGHNT, CDR2 YYREEE (reference sequence). V lost 4 bases to trimming and J lost 2 bases, with 21 bases between them. Here the CDR3 DNA reads TGTGCCAGCAGCCAACCGGGGATGGAGGTGGGCAACACTGAAGCTTTCTTT. Protein product: CASSQPGMEVGNTEAFF.